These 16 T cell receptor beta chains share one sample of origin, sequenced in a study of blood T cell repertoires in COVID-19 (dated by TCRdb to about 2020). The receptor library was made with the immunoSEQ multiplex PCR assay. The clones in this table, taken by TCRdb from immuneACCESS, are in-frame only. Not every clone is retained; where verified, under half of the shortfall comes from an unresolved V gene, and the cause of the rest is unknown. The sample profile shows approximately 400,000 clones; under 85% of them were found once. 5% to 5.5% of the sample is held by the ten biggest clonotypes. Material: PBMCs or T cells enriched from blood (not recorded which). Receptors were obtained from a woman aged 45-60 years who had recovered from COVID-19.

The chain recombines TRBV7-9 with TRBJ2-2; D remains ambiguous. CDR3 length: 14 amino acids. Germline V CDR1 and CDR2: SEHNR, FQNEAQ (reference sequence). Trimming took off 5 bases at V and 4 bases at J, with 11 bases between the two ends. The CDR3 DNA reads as TGTGCCAGCAGCCCCCGTAGATCCACCGGGGAGCTGTTTTTT. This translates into CASSPRRSTGELFF.

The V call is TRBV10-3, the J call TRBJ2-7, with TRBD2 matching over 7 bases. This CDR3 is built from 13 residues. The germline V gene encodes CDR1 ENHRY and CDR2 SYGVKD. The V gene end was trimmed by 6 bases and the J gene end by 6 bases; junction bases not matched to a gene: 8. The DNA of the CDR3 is TGTGCCATCAGCGAGGGAGGGTGGGGCGAGCAGTACTTC. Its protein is CAISEGGWGEQYF.

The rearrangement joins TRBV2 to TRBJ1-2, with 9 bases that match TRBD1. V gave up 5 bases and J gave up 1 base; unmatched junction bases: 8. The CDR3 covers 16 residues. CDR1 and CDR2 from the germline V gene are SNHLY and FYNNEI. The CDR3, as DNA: TGTGCCAGCAGTAAGTCCGGGACAGGGCATAACTATGGCTACACCTTC. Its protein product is CASSKSGTGHNYGYTF.

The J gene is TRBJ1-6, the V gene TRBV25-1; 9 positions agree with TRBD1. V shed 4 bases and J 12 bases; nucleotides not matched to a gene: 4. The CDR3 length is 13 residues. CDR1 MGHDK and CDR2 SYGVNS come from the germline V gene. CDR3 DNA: TGTGCCAGCAGTGGCACAGGGGGCTTACCCCTCCACTTT. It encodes CASSGTGGLPLHF.

CDR3 sequence reads: CASSQEGRDRGDEKLFF. The DNA of the CDR3 is TGCGCCAGCAGCCAAGAGGGGCGGGACAGGGGAGATGAAAAACTGTTTTTT. The gene calls are TRBV4-1 and TRBJ1-4; the match to TRBD1 covers 10 bases. The CDR3 loop spans 17 amino acids. Trimming took 0 bases from V and 6 from J; bases not matched to a gene: 7. Germline assignment: CDR1 MGHRA and CDR2 YSYEKL.

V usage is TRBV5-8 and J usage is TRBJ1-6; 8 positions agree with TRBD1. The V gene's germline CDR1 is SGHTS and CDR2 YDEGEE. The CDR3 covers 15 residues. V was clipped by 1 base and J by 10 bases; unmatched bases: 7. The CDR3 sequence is CASSLPGGASSPLHF. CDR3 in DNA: TGTGCCAGCAGCTTGCCAGGGGGCGCCTCCTCACCCCTCCACTTT.

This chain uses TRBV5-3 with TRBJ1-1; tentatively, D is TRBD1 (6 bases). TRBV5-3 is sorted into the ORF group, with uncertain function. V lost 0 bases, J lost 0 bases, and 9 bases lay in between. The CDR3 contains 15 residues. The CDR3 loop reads CARSLVTGLNTEAFF. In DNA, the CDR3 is TGTGCCAGAAGCTTGGTGACAGGTTTGAACACTGAAGCTTTCTTT.

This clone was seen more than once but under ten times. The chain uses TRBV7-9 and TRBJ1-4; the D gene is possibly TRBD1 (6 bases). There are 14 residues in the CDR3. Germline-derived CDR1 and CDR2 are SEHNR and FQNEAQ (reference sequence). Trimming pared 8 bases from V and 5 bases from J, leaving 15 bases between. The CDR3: CASSLSGQNEKLFF. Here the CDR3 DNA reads TGTGCCAGCTCACTGTCTGGACAGAATGAAAAACTGTTTTTT. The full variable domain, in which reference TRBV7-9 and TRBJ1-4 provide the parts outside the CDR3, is DTGVSQNPRHKITKRGQNVTFRCDPISEHNRLYWYRQTLGQGPEFLTYFQNEAQLEKSRLLSDRFSAERPKGSFSTLEIQRTEQGDSAMYLCASSLSGQNEKLFFGSGTQLSVL.

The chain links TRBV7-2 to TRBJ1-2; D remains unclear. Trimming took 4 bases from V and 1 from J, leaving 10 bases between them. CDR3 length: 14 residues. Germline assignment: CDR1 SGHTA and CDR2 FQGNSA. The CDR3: CASSSSGVNYGYTF. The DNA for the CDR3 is TGTGCCAGCAGCTCCTCGGGAGTTAACTATGGCTACACCTTC. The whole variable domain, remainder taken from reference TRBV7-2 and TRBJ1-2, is GAGVSQSPSNKVTEKGKDVELRCDPISGHTALYWYRQSLGQGLEFLIYFQGNSAPDKSGLPSDRFSAERTGGSVSTLTIQRTQQEDSAVYLCASSSSGVNYGYTFGSGTRLTVV.

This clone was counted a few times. The CDR3 reads CASSFSPPTGLSGNTIYF. The CDR3, as DNA: TGTGCCAGCAGTTTTTCCCCTCCGACAGGACTCTCTGGAAACACCATATATTTT. The rearrangement uses TRBV27 and TRBJ1-3; D is perhaps TRBD1 (6 bases). V gave up 3 bases and J gave up 0 bases, with 18 bases separating them. This CDR3 is built from 18 residues. In germline, CDR1 is MNHEY, CDR2 SMNVEV (reference sequence).

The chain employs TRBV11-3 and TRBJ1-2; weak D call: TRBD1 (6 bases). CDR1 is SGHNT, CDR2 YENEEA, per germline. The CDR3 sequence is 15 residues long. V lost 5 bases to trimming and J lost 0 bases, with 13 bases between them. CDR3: CASSDPRGANYGYTF. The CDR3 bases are TGTGCCAGCAGCGACCCCAGGGGAGCTAACTATGGCTACACCTTC.

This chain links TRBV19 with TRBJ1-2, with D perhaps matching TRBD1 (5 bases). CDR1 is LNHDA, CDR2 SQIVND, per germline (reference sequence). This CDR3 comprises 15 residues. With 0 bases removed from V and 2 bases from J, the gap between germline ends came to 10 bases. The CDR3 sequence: CASSIEGRANYGYTF. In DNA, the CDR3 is TGTGCCAGTAGTATAGAGGGCAGGGCGAACTATGGCTACACCTTC.

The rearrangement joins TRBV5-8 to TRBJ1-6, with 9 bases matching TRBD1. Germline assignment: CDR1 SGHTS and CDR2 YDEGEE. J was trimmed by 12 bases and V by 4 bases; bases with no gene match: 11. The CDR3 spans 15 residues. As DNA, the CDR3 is TGTGCCAGCAGCGAGACAGGGGGGGGAGTGGGACCCCTCCACTTT. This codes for CASSETGGGVGPLHF. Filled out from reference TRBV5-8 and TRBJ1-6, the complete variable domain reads EAGVTQSPTHLIKTRGQQATLRCSPISGHTSVYWYQQALGLGLQFLLWYDEGEERNRGNFPPRFSGRQFPNYSSELNVNALELEDSALYLCASSETGGGVGPLHFGNGTRLTVT.

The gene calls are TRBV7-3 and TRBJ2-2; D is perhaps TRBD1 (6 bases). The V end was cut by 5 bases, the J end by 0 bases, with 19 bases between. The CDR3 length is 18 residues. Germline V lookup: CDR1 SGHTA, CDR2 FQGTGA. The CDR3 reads CASSPLPGGHPNTGELFF. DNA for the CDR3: TGTGCCAGCAGCCCTCTGCCTGGGGGACACCCGAACACCGGGGAGCTGTTTTTT.

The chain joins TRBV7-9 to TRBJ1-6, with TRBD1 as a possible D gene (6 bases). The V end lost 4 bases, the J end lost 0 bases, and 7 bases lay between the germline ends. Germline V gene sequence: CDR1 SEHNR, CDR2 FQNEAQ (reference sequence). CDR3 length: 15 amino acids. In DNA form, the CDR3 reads TGTGCCAGCAGCTGGACAGCCTCCTATAATTCACCCCTCCACTTT. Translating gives CASSWTASYNSPLHF.

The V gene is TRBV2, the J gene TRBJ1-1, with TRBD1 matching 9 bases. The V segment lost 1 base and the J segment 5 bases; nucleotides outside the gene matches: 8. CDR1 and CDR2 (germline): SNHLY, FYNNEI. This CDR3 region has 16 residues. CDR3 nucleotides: TGTGCCAGCAGTGAAGAACACCGGGACAGGGAGACTGAAGCTTTCTTT. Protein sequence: CASSEEHRDRETEAFF.